This T cell receptor (beta chain) emerged from a study of cytomegalovirus exposure and HLA in healthy donors (dated by TCRdb to about 2017). In terms of the full investigation: According to an earlier analysis of several hundred of the donors, 200 million or so T cells yielded 117 million unique TCR beta sequences and 276 Gb of sequence data. About 320 gigabases of sequencing data and some 85 million unique TCR sequences were included in an early release covering about 700 HLA-typed donors. The genetic ancestry cluster associated with self-reported Caucasian donors included about 84% of the roughly 380 genotyped donors. The study was designed to test whether signatures of past pathogen exposure could be identified by cataloging public T cell receptors. The study profiled the T cell repertoires of more than 500 subjects by immunosequencing and related them to cytomegalovirus serostatus. Besides the first cohort of roughly 660 subjects, a separate validation cohort made up of 120 different subjects was used. To predict cytomegalovirus infection status, the study brought together high-throughput TCR immunosequencing, statistical association of individual TCRs with disease status, and machine learning. A later analysis re-examined previously published TCR beta repertoires from more than 600 donors and added high-resolution HLA genotyping to investigate patterns of TCR occurrence. Rather than using new phenotypic data, the later analysis identified candidate immune exposures from TCR beta sequences and from how often those sequences occurred across donors. An earlier analysis of some 600 of the donors applied high-throughput TCR beta sequencing to assess whether each TCR beta V gene segment acted as functional or pseudogenic. Donor age, sex, ethnicity and CMV serostatus were compiled together with the repertoire data. Genome-wide SNP genotypes for about 55% of the 666 donors were used in a later genetic analysis, which treated that subset as a discovery cohort. All discovery cohort repertoires had been generated using a single sequencing platform. HLA typing included class I and class II loci at four-digit resolution. The number of typed donors differed by locus: 629-630 for A, B, C, DRB1 and DQB1; 500 to 550 for DQA1; 606 for DPA1; and approximately 450 for DPB1. Roughly 5 DR-DQ haplotypes were handled as single units for association and clustering, since linkage in the cohort was strong. On average, roughly 240,000 unique TCR beta nucleotide sequences were sequenced per donor among about 400 genotyped donors of the cohort, with about 19% of those sequences being non-productive. Broader findings and caveats from the paper: Roughly uniform sequencing depth across donors was assumed in presence/absence analyses, although this assumption may not hold. This cohort had only TCR beta chains sequenced, and the lack of alpha or paired-chain data limited which features could be detected. A group of highly shared sequence variants was considered likely to be a technical artifact of the sequencing pipeline. A further reported finding was that TCR beta sequences accurately predicted the HLA-A and HLA-B alleles for most subjects in the first cohort. A total of 150 or so TCR beta chains were listed by the study as associated with cytomegalovirus. According to the authors, the approach could potentially be generalized to other disease states and immunological phenotypes. Assigning TCR associations to individual alleles was difficult when HLA alleles, especially DR and DQ, strongly co-occurred. Because HLA typing was missing for some donors at each locus, association tests included only the typed subset. In a later analysis, HLA-associated TCR beta chains showed more clonal expansion and lower generation probabilities than non-associated chains that were equally common. The 87-base-pair reads could not distinguish some IMGT-functional V segments, including TRBV6-2 and TRBV6-3, so those segments were excluded. For the cohort, immune exposure information was limited to CMV serostatus. Cytomegalovirus status was reported to be diagnosed by the classifier with high specificity and sensitivity in both the original and validation cohorts. According to a later analysis, TCR association rates differed among HLA loci, with DRB1 alleles showing the most associated TCRs and HLA-C alleles showing the fewest. At a false discovery rate of 0.05, a later analysis linked around 15,000 TCR beta sequences to specific HLA alleles. In a later analysis, most CMV-associated TCR beta chains were found to appear HLA-restricted, with HLA associations seemingly driven largely by CMV exposure. While some public TCRs were present in many individuals, most TCR sequences turned up only very rarely across donors. In a later genetic analysis, fewer N-insertions in productive TCRs were reported among donors in an Asian-associated ancestry cluster than the roughly 700-donor mean. Broadly in line with IMGT annotations, most TCR beta V segments showed up in productive rearrangements about 87% or about 30% of the time in an earlier analysis of around 550 of the donors. A few of the identified cytomegalovirus-associated TCR beta chains were confirmed in vitro to be specific for cytomegalovirus antigens. Linkage disequilibrium might explain the correlated functional status among segregating V segments, but an unknown experimental factor could not be ruled out. Because counts were too low, about 15 rarely observed V segments, including chromosome 9 orphons, were left out of the earlier analysis of about 620 of the donors. A later genetic analysis associated a missense DCLRE1C variant with V-gene and J-gene trimming of TCR beta chains, and an independent cohort replicated the association. A later analysis reported that several top co-occurrence clusters appeared linked to parvovirus B19, influenza, CMV and Epstein-Barr virus.

V is shortened by 6 bases, J by 2 bases, and the region joining them spans 14 bases. From cysteine to phenylalanine, the CDR3 is 15 amino acids long. Left in the record is the CDR3 DNA by itself, 45 bases read in frame from the first base. The germline V gene provides CDR1 MRHNA and CDR2 SNTAGT. For this clone: It lacks a known antigen. No clone much larger than this one lies a single base away; base qualities are absent.

Libraries were built with the immunoSEQ multiplex PCR assay. For the multiplex PCR, a mixture combining 60 forward primers for TCR Vbeta segments and 13 reverse primers for TCR Jbeta segments was used. The CDR3 region of rearranged TCR beta genes was amplified from genomic DNA with a multiplex PCR assay. The amplified TCR beta libraries were sequenced on the Illumina HiSeq System as 87-base-pair reads. Concerning the study's data processing: A later analysis tallied roughly 78 million unique TCR beta chains across the 666 repertoires, and approximately 9.9 million of those chains were shared by two or more donors. Raw reads were error-corrected and collapsed into unique sequences by a nearest-neighbor algorithm in which closely related sequences were merged to remove PCR and sequencing errors. Alignment of CDR3 sequences to IMGT reference sequences was used to assign V, D and J gene segments. For a sequence to be retained, a match of at least six nucleotides to both a V gene segment and a J gene segment was required. Rearrangements were called productive when the CDR3 lacked stop codons and stayed in frame with V and J; all others were non-productive. CDR3 was defined according to IMGT convention as the region running from the second conserved V-encoded cysteine to the conserved J-encoded phenylalanine. In an earlier analysis of just under 600 of the donors, sequences lacking an unambiguous match to a single V gene segment were excluded. An earlier analysis of some 610 of the donors called V segments functional above 56.7% productive rearrangements and segregating when the between-donor standard deviation exceeded 5%. A statistical classification framework was built to diagnose cytomegalovirus status from the catalog of TCR beta chain sequences. In a later analysis, TCR nucleotide sequences were compared against IMGT/GENE-DB human TR gene sequences so that V and J genes could be assigned. The TCRdist pipeline was used in a later analysis to assign CDR3 sequences and most-parsimonious VDJ recombination scenarios. In a later analysis, every TCR beta chain was defined by the combination of its CDR3 amino acid sequence and its V-gene family, and reads without a unique V-gene family were dropped. In a later analysis, some 600 highly shared, low-generation-probability nucleotide sequences were removed to address suspected cross-contamination and a sequencing artifact. For each public chain, a later analysis derived a clonal expansion index from normalized ranks of inferred template counts within each repertoire. In a later analysis, generation probabilities were computed with a VDJ recombination model fitted to out-of-frame rearrangements, and the resulting probabilities were checked against IGoR. In a later analysis, hypergeometric tests were used to score TCR-TCR, TCR-HLA and TCR-CMV co-occurrence, with a repertoire-size bias correction applied to TCR pairs. In a later analysis, false discovery rates were estimated by permuting HLA or CMV assignments 20 times. In a later analysis, co-occurring TCRs were grouped using DBSCAN, and TCRdist sequence similarity was added for clustering within HLA-allele-positive subsets. Repertoires with fewer than 30,000 or more than 120,000 public chains, plus five repertoires with anomalous nucleotide sharing, were excluded from co-occurrence clustering. Held by TCRdb, this immuneACCESS table contains in-frame sequences only and omits some clones. Under half of the omission traces to an unresolved V gene where checked; the cause of the rest is unknown. The V and J calls and clone size are taken from that table; D and trimming were inferred from the DNA. The sample table records 200,000 or so clones; 75% to 80% of these occur just once. 1.5% to 2% of the sample is held by the ten biggest clonotypes.

The cohort was made up of roughly 670 healthy bone marrow donors. At the time of sampling, every cohort member was nominally healthy, though immune exposures that went unrecorded were likely present. The donor was CMV seronegative and was included in the group of a few hundred seronegative cohort members. Each donor provided a peripheral blood sample, and peripheral blood mononuclear cells were used for TCR beta sequencing. The Qiagen DNeasy Blood Extraction Kit was used to extract genomic DNA from the blood cell samples. The receptor's source is a man aged 18-30 years in good health and CMV-seronegative. The rearrangement combines TRBV6-4 with TRBJ1-3; the D gene is possibly TRBD1, with 6 bases matching. The sequenced sample was PBMCs. Here is the DNA: TGTGCCAGCAGCGCGCCCAGGGGCCCTGGAAACACCATATATTTT. Its coded protein is CASSAPRGPGNTIYF.